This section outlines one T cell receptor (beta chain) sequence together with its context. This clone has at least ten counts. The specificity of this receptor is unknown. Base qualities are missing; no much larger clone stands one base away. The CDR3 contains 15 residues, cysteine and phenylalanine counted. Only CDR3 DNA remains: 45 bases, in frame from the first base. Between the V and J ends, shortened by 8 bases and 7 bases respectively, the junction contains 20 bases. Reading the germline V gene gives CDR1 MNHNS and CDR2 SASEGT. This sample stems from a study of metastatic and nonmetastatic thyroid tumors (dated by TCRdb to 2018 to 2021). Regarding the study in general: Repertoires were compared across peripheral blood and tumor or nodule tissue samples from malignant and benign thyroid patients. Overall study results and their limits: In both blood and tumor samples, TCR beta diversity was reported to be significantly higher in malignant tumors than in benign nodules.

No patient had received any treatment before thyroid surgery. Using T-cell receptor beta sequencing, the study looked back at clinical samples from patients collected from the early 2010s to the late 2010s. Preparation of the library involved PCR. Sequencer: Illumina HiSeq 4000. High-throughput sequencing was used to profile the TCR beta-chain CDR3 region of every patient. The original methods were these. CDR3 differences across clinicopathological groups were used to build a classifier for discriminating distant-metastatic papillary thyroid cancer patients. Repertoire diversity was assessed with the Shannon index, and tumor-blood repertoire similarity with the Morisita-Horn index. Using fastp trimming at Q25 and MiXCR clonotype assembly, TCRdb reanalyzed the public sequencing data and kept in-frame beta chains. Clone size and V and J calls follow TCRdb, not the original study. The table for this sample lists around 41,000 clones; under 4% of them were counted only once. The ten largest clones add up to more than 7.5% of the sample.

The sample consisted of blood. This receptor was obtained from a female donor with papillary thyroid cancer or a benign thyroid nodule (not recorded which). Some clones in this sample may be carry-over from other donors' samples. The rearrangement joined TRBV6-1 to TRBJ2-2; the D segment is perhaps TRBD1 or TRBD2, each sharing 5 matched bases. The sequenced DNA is TGTGCCAGCTCCCGGGACGTGAGCGCGTACGGGGAGCTGTTTTTT. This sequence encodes CASSRDVSAYGELFF.